Shown below are 22 T cell receptor beta chains from a single sample sequenced in a study of vaccination and CD4 T cells after COVID-19. Sequencing of cultured CD4+ T cell DNA used the Oncomine TCR Beta short-read assay. Genomic DNA from cultured CD4+ T cells was extracted. Each CDR3 protein gets one entry after TCRdb re-called the PCR reads with MiXCR. The sample lists 6,500 to 9,500 distinct CDR3 sequences; 30% to 40% were seen once. Sample treatment: roughly 10-day PBMC culture with coronavirus spike peptide pools or control peptides (ViraFEST assay). Samples of CD4+ T cells were obtained from the unexposed donor before the COVID-19 pandemic (2011-2018). For these TCRs, the target antigens are not known. The sample taken for sequencing was CD4+ T cells from blood, cultured in vitro. The source of these receptors is a human donor in good health.

The J gene is TRBJ2-3, the V gene TRBV7-8; 13 nucleotides align to TRBD2. Trimming cost V 5 bases and J 7 bases; bases outside gene matches: 6. The CDR3 consists of 15 residues. CDR1 is SGHVS and CDR2 is FQNEAQ in the germline V gene. The CDR3 spells CASSRLAGGDYTQYF. The CDR3 nucleotides read TGTGCCAGCAGCCGACTAGCGGGAGGAGATTATACGCAGTATTTT.

The chain carries TRBV7-8 and TRBJ2-2; D could derive from TRBD1 or TRBD2 (5 bases each). The CDR3 runs 17 residues. The V gene lost 5 bases and the J gene lost 2 bases, with 18 bases spanning the gap. CDR1 is SGHVS, CDR2 FQNEAQ, per germline. The CDR3: CASSPNRLRDNTGELFF. The CDR3 DNA reads TGTGCCAGCAGCCCAAACCGCCTCCGGGACAACACCGGGGAGCTGTTTTTT.

This clonotype was picked up a small number of times. V and J are TRBV20-1 and TRBJ2-2; no clear D gene. V shed 3 bases and J shed 7 bases, with 9 bases lying between them. CDR1 DFQATT and CDR2 SNEGSKA come from the germline V gene (reference sequence). The CDR3 totals 12 residues. The CDR3 reads CSARALGGELFF. The CDR3 region has the DNA TGCAGTGCTAGGGCCCTTGGCGGGGAGCTGTTTTTT.

This rearrangement joins TRBV18 to TRBJ2-1; possibly TRBD1 for D (5 bases). Trimming removed 9 bases at V and 8 bases at J, with 20 bases between. Germline V gene lookup returns CDR1 KGHSH and CDR2 LQKENI. CDR3 length equals 14 residues. The CDR3: CASNPGLGFYEQFF. The DNA for the CDR3 is TGTGCCAGTAACCCAGGGTTGGGGTTTTATGAGCAGTTCTTC.

The V gene is TRBV6-1, the J gene TRBJ2-1; 8 nucleotides align to TRBD2. This CDR3 has 14 amino acids. The trim removed 6 bases at V and 9 bases at J, leaving 10 bases unmatched. Germline V gene sequence: CDR1 MNHNS, CDR2 SASEGT. Here the CDR3 reads CASRRGLGLGEQFF. The CDR3 DNA reads as TGTGCCAGCAGACGGGGACTAGGGCTGGGTGAGCAGTTCTTC.

This clonotype was detected only a few times. The V gene is TRBV20-1, the J gene TRBJ2-7; D gene uncertain. V was trimmed by 0 bases and J by 0 bases, leaving 3 bases between them. Germline V lookup: CDR1 DFQATT, CDR2 SNEGSKA (reference sequence). The CDR3 loop spans 12 amino acids. In DNA form, the CDR3 reads TGCAGTGCTAGAGACTTCTCCTACGAGCAGTACTTC. Translation: CSARDFSYEQYF.

The J gene is TRBJ2-6, the V gene TRBV5-1; D might be TRBD2 (6 bases). Germline loops: CDR1 SGHRS, CDR2 YFSETQ. Trimming pared 6 bases from V and 4 bases from J, leaving 11 bases between. The CDR3 has 14 amino acids. The CDR3 reads CASNPGAGANVLTF. In DNA form, the CDR3 reads TGCGCCAGCAATCCGGGAGCGGGGGCCAACGTCCTGACTTTC. Variable domain in full (rest from reference TRBV5-1 and TRBJ2-6): KAGVTQTPRYLIKTRGQQVTLSCSPISGHRSVSWYQQTPGQGLQFLFEYFSETQRNKGNFPGRFSGRQFSNSRSEMNVSTLELGDSALYLCASNPGAGANVLTFGAGSRLTVL.

The gene calls are TRBV7-9 and TRBJ1-2; 7 bases fit TRBD1. Losses at the gene ends were 4 bases for V and 2 bases for J; bases not matched to a gene: 10. This CDR3 is 16 amino acids long. CDR1 is SEHNR and CDR2 is FQNEAQ in the germline V gene (reference sequence). This CDR3 reads CASSSSLSTGNYGYTF. CDR3 nucleotide sequence: TGTGCCAGCAGCTCCTCTCTCTCGACAGGGAACTATGGCTACACCTTC.

The CDR3 DNA reads as TGTGCCATTTATGGGGGTCCTCCCGGACGAGCTTTCTTT. Its protein is CAIYGGPPGRAFF. This sequence joins TRBV10-3 and TRBJ1-1; the D gene is possibly TRBD1 (5 bases). Germline V CDR1 and CDR2: ENHRY, SYGVKD. The CDR3 extends over 13 amino acids. The V and J ends lost 9 bases and 10 bases respectively, with 21 bases between them.

This clonotype showed up just a few times. The chain uses TRBV15 and TRBJ2-7; D might be TRBD1 (5 bases). Trimming pared 4 bases from V and 5 bases from J, leaving 12 bases between. The CDR3 has 13 amino acids. CDR1 LNHNV and CDR2 YYDKDF come from the germline V gene (reference sequence). CDR3 DNA: TGTGCCACCAGCACCATTGACAGAAACGAGCAGTACTTC. Protein: CATSTIDRNEQYF.

This clonotype has just a few counts. As DNA, the CDR3 is TGCAGTGCTAGAGTGCCACAGGGTGCGGGAGCCTCAGATACGCAGTATTTT. This encodes CSARVPQGAGASDTQYF. The chain joins TRBV20-1 to TRBJ2-3; tentative D call: TRBD2 (7 bases). Per the germline V gene, CDR1 is DFQATT and CDR2 is SNEGSKA (reference sequence). With 1 base removed from V and 4 bases from J, the gap between germline ends came to 21 bases. This CDR3 has 17 residues.

The CDR3 loop reads CASSLSVNTEAFF. CDR3 bases: TGTGCCAGCAGCTTGTCCGTGAACACTGAAGCTTTCTTT. The V and J genes are TRBV7-3 and TRBJ1-1; no clear D gene. CDR1 is SGHTA, CDR2 FQGTGA, per germline. The V and J ends lost 3 bases and 0 bases respectively, with 5 bases between them. This CDR3 spans 13 amino acids.

This rearrangement joins TRBV4-2 to TRBJ2-1; D is unresolved. V dropped 0 bases and J dropped 7 bases, with 7 bases sitting between them. The CDR3 has 13 amino acids. Germline V CDR1 and CDR2: LGHNA, YNFKEQ. Here the CDR3 reads CASSQDYGNEQFF. The CDR3 DNA reads TGTGCCAGCAGCCAAGATTATGGGAATGAGCAGTTCTTC.

This chain uses TRBV7-3 with TRBJ1-1, with D unresolved. Per the germline V gene, CDR1 is SGHTA and CDR2 is FQGTGA. V dropped 2 bases and J dropped 6 bases, with 10 bases sitting between them. The CDR3 loop spans 13 amino acids. DNA for the CDR3: TGTGCCAGCAGCTTATCGGGGTACGCTGAAGCTTTCTTT. It yields the protein CASSLSGYAEAFF.

This clonotype was seen a handful of times. The chain recombines TRBV20-1 with TRBJ2-5, with D unresolved. CDR3 length equals 12 residues. Germline V CDR1 and CDR2: DFQATT, SNEGSKA (reference sequence). Trimming shortened V by 6 bases and J by 1 base, and 9 bases separated the two germline ends. The CDR3 sequence is CSARPSQETQYF. In DNA, the CDR3 is TGCAGTGCCCGCCCCTCCCAAGAGACCCAGTACTTC.

This sequence joins TRBV7-2 and TRBJ2-5; 10 bases line up with TRBD1. Germline V lookup: CDR1 SGHTA, CDR2 FQGNSA. The CDR3 totals 14 residues. V lost 6 bases and J lost 5; bases outside the gene matches: 6. The chain's CDR3 is CASRSTGGVETQYF. The DNA of the CDR3 is TGTGCCAGCAGATCGACAGGGGGCGTTGAGACCCAGTACTTC.

The chain recombines TRBV2 with TRBJ2-5, with 9 bases that match TRBD2. The V gene end was trimmed by 7 bases and the J gene end by 4 bases; junction bases not matched to a gene: 1. The germline V gene encodes CDR1 SNHLY and CDR2 FYNNEI. CDR3 length: 12 residues. The CDR3 protein is CASMTSGETQYF. CDR3 DNA sequence: TGTGCCAGCATGACTAGCGGAGAGACCCAGTACTTC. Together with reference TRBV2 and TRBJ2-5, the CDR3 gives the full variable domain: EPEVTQTPSHQVTQMGQEVILRCVPISNHLYFYWYRQILGQKVEFLVSFYNNEISEKSEIFDDQFSVERPDGSNFTLKIRSTKLEDSAMYFCASMTSGETQYFGPGTRLLVL.

V gene TRBV20-1 combines with J gene TRBJ2-3; perhaps TRBD1 as D (6 bases). Germline CDR1 reads DFQATT; CDR2 reads SNEGSKA (reference sequence). This CDR3 comprises 14 residues. Trimming took off 6 bases at V and 3 bases at J, with 16 bases between the two ends. The DNA of the CDR3 is TGCAGTGCCCAACCCGCAGGGGTGACAGATACGCAGTATTTT. Its translation is CSAQPAGVTDTQYF.

This clonotype turned up a few times. This rearrangement joins TRBV6-5 to TRBJ1-1, with D possibly matching TRBD1 (6 bases). This CDR3 contains 14 residues. Between the trimmed V and J ends, which lost 2 bases and 5 bases, there was a span of 12 bases. Germline CDR1 and CDR2: MNHEY and SVGAGI. The CDR3 spells CASSYPAGVTEAFF. The DNA of the CDR3 is TGTGCCAGCAGTTACCCCGCAGGGGTTACTGAAGCTTTCTTT.

This clonotype was observed a handful of times. The chain links TRBV5-4 to TRBJ1-2, with D perhaps matching TRBD1 (5 bases). CDR3 length equals 17 residues. Trimming left V 0 bases short and J 3 bases short, with 18 bases between. Germline CDR1 and CDR2: SGHNT and YYREEE (reference sequence). This CDR3 is CASSLDPQGRGDYGYTF. The CDR3, as DNA: TGTGCCAGCAGCTTGGACCCCCAGGGACGGGGGGACTATGGCTACACCTTC.

This sequence joins TRBV20-1 and TRBJ1-1; TRBD1 might be the D (5 bases). The germline gives CDR1 DFQATT, CDR2 SNEGSKA (reference sequence). V was cut by 0 bases and J by 7 bases, with 12 bases left in between. The CDR3 contains 13 residues. The CDR3, as DNA: TGCAGTGCTAGAGATTACAGGTCGGATGAAGCTTTCTTT. Translated: CSARDYRSDEAFF.

This clonotype was counted only a few times. V usage is TRBV20-1 and J usage is TRBJ2-3, with TRBD1 matching over 9 bases. Losses at the gene ends were 1 base for V and 5 bases for J; bases not matched to a gene: 13. This CDR3 is 17 amino acids long. CDR1 and CDR2 (germline): DFQATT, SNEGSKA (reference sequence). This chain's CDR3 is CSARAPKGQGRLDTQYF. The CDR3 coding sequence is TGCAGTGCTAGAGCCCCAAAAGGACAGGGGAGGTTAGATACGCAGTATTTT.